These 7 T cell receptor beta chains were sequenced from one sample in a study of T cell responses to AZD1222 COVID-19 vaccine. Some clones are missing from TCRdb's copy, which holds only in-frame ones; the method was immunoSEQ multiplex PCR. The top ten clones hold 1.3% of a sample with about 70,000 clones, about 85% of them seen once. The specimen was peripheral blood, collected 28 days after the second AZD1222 dose. The source of these receptors is an adult who received the AZD1222 COVID-19 vaccine.

The V call is TRBV19, the J call TRBJ2-1; 8 nucleotides match TRBD2. CDR1 and CDR2 from the germline V gene are LNHDA and SQIVND (reference sequence). Trimming cost V 5 bases and J 6 bases; bases outside gene matches: 6. The CDR3 has 14 amino acids. CDR3 loop: CASSPGLAANEQFF. As DNA, the CDR3 is TGTGCCAGTAGTCCCGGACTAGCCGCCAATGAGCAGTTCTTC.

The V call is TRBV29-1, the J call TRBJ2-3; D unclear. The germline CDR1 and CDR2 sequences are SQVTM and ANQGSEA. Trimming took off 7 bases at V and 3 bases at J, with 5 bases between the two ends. The CDR3 sequence is 10 residues long. The CDR3 coding sequence is TGCAGCGCCGGAACAGATACGCAGTATTTT. Its translation is CSAGTDTQYF.

The rearrangement links TRBV11-2 to TRBJ1-5, with TRBD1 matching 7 bases. V dropped 5 bases and J dropped 7; count of bases not matched to a gene: 8. Germline CDR1 SGHAT, CDR2 FQNNGV. The CDR3 runs to 14 residues. The CDR3 sequence: CASSPTGVVQPQHF. In DNA form, the CDR3 reads TGTGCCAGCAGCCCCACAGGGGTGGTGCAGCCCCAGCATTTT.

The chain joins TRBV27 to TRBJ1-2; D remains unclear. V was cut by 2 bases and J by 7 bases, with 11 bases left in between. This CDR3 region has 13 residues. In germline, CDR1 is MNHEY, CDR2 SMNVEV (reference sequence). The CDR3 sequence is CASSLGRAGGYTF. The CDR3 region has the DNA TGTGCCAGCAGTTTAGGACGGGCGGGTGGCTACACCTTC.

This clone was counted once. The V and J genes are TRBV7-8 and TRBJ1-5, with no clear D. The V gene lost 1 base and the J gene lost 0 bases, with 10 bases spanning the gap. CDR1 is SGHVS and CDR2 is FQNEAQ in the germline V gene. The CDR3 runs to 16 residues. The CDR3 DNA is TGTGCCAGCAGCTTAGTCCAATTTTATAGCAATCAGCCCCAGCATTTT. Translating gives CASSLVQFYSNQPQHF.

The V gene is TRBV18, the J gene TRBJ2-3; no clear D gene. This CDR3 is built from 14 residues. CDR1 KGHSH and CDR2 LQKENI come from the germline V gene. The ends were cut back, 3 bases at V and 2 bases at J, with 9 bases in the middle. The CDR3 here is CASSPLETTDTQYF. In nucleotides, the CDR3 is TGTGCCAGCTCACCTCTGGAGACCACAGATACGCAGTATTTT.

The chain joins TRBV19 to TRBJ2-4; 11 bases are a match to TRBD1. Looked up from germline, CDR1 is LNHDA and CDR2 is SQIVND (reference sequence). V gave up 6 bases and J gave up 3 bases; unmatched junction bases: 4. The CDR3 is 15 amino acids. Here the CDR3 DNA reads TGTGCCAGTAGCCTCGGGACAGGGGGCAAAAACATTCAGTACTTC. Amino acid sequence: CASSLGTGGKNIQYF.